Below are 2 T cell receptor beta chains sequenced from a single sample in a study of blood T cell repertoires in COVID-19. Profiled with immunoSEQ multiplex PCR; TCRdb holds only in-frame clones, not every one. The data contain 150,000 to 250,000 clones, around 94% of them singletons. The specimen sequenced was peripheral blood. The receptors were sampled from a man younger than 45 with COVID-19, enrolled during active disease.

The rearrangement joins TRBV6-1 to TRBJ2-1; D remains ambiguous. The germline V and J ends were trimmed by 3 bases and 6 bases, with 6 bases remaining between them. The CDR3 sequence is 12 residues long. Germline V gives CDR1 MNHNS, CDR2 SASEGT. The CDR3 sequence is CASSETLNEQFF. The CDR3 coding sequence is TGTGCCAGCAGTGAGACACTCAATGAGCAGTTCTTC.

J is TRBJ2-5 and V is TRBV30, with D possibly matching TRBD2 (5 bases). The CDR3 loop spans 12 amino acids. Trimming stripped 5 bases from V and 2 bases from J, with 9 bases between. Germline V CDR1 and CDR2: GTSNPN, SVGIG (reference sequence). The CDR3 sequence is CAWVGLQETQYF. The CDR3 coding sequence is TGTGCCTGGGTTGGACTGCAAGAGACCCAGTACTTC.